One sample yielded the 6 T cell receptor beta chains listed below, sequenced in a study of blood T cell repertoires in COVID-19. Some clones are missing from TCRdb's copy, which holds only in-frame ones; the method was immunoSEQ multiplex PCR. Among about 62,000 clones, approximately 90% were seen once, and the ten largest hold 1.3%. Sequencing was performed on peripheral blood. Receptor source: a woman older than 75 with acute or convalescent COVID-19.

Only one count was recorded for this clone. This chain uses TRBV29-1 with TRBJ2-7, with D maybe TRBD2 (6 bases). Trimming removed 6 bases at V and 0 bases at J, with 18 bases between. Germline V gives CDR1 SQVTM, CDR2 ANQGSEA. The CDR3 contains 15 residues. The CDR3 region has the DNA TGCAGCGTCACGCGGGACTCTCCGAGCTCCTACGAGCAGTACTTC. This translates into CSVTRDSPSSYEQYF.

In DNA, the CDR3 is TGTGCCAGCAGTGGCCCTAGCGGGACCCCCGGGACCCAGTACTTC. This sequence encodes CASSGPSGTPGTQYF. The V and J genes are TRBV2 and TRBJ2-5, with TRBD2 identical over 9 bases. V shed 4 bases and J 7 bases; nucleotides not matched to a gene: 10. The CDR3 totals 15 residues. From germline, CDR1 is SNHLY and CDR2 FYNNEI.

This chain links TRBV6-6 with TRBJ1-5, with 7 bases matching TRBD1. Germline V CDR1 and CDR2: MNHNY, SVGAGI (reference sequence). V lost 6 bases and J lost 7; bases outside the gene matches: 6. The CDR3 has 13 amino acids. The CDR3 DNA is TGTGCCAGCAGCGGACAGGCCGGACAGCCCCAGCATTTT. It specifies CASSGQAGQPQHF.

The chain carries TRBV5-6 and TRBJ2-3; D may be TRBD1 (5 bases). The CDR3 consists of 16 residues. V lost 0 bases and J lost 4, with 15 bases in between. Germline lookup yields CDR1 SGHDT and CDR2 YYEEEE. CDR3 loop: CASSLDRQGRADTQYF. The CDR3 DNA reads as TGTGCCAGCAGCTTGGATCGGCAGGGAAGGGCAGATACGCAGTATTTT. Complete variable domain (other parts from reference TRBV5-6 and TRBJ2-3): DAGVTQSPTHLIKTRGQQVTLRCSPKSGHDTVSWYQQALGQGPQFIFQYYEEEERQRGNFPDRFSGHQFPNYSSELNVNALLLGDSALYLCASSLDRQGRADTQYFGPGTRLTVL.

This chain connects TRBV19 to TRBJ2-1, with 8 positions matching TRBD2. Germline values: CDR1 LNHDA, CDR2 SQIVND (reference sequence). The CDR3 is 15 residues long. V lost 5 bases, J lost 5 bases, and 8 bases stayed unmatched. The CDR3 is CASSPEAGAHNEQFF. The DNA for the CDR3 is TGTGCCAGTAGTCCAGAAGCGGGGGCCCACAATGAGCAGTTCTTC.

This rearrangement joins TRBV6-5 to TRBJ1-2; D not certain. Trimming removed 6 bases at V and 7 bases at J, with 21 bases between. The CDR3 length is 15 residues. The V gene's germline CDR1 is MNHEY and CDR2 SVGAGI. CDR3 protein: CASRQSGVGLVGYTF. CDR3 in DNA: TGTGCCAGCAGACAGTCCGGGGTGGGCCTGGTTGGCTACACCTTC.